This T cell receptor (beta chain) was sequenced during a study of blood T cell repertoires in COVID-19. Some clones are missing from TCRdb's copy, which holds only in-frame ones; the method was immunoSEQ multiplex PCR. This sample carries around 70,000 clones, roughly 85% of them seen once, and the ten largest clones take 1.8%. The CDR3 is made up of 15 amino acids. The trim removed 5 bases at V and 3 bases at J, leaving 8 bases unmatched. The germline CDR1 and CDR2 sequences are LNHDA and SQIVND (reference sequence). Source material: peripheral blood. This chain joins TRBV19 and TRBJ2-7, with 9 bases lining up with TRBD2. The sequence derives from a woman aged 60 to 75 with acute or convalescent COVID-19. The CDR3 bases are TGTGCCAGTAGTCTGAGCGGGGGGTCTCACTACGAGCAGTACTTC. This encodes CASSLSGGSHYEQYF.